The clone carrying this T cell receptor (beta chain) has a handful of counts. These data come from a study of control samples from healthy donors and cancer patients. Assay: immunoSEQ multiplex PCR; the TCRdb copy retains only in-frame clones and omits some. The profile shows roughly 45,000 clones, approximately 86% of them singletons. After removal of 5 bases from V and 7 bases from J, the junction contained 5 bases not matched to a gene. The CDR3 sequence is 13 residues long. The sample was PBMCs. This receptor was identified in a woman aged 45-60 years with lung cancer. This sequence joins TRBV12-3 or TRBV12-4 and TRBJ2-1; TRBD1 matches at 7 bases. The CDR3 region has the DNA TGTGCCAGCAGTCTGGGACAGCTGAATGAGCAGTTCTTC. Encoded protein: CASSLGQLNEQFF.